This paragraph covers one T cell receptor (beta chain) sequence. Original handling: By means of reference gene primer amplification, nucleated cell counts were estimated. Method: immunoSEQ multiplex PCR; TCRdb's copy keeps in-frame clones and lacks some. The V and J calls and clone size were taken over from that table, and D and trimming were inferred from the DNA. This table holds around 53,000 clones, 75% to 80% found once. These data originate in a study of blood T cell repertoires in COVID-19. Whole-study context: Donors in the United States, Italy and Spain gave samples during acute or convalescent COVID-19. Sample material is recorded as cDNA or gDNA derived from T cells, B-cell-depleted T cells, or PBMCs.

This CDR3 region has 15 residues. The ends lost 6 bases at V and 3 bases at J; junction bases unmatched: 10. CDR1 and CDR2 (germline): MNHEY, SVGAGI. V is TRBV6-5 and J is TRBJ1-2; 7 bases line up with TRBD1. Sequencing was performed on peripheral blood. This clonotype originated in a man aged 70 or older with active or convalescent COVID-19. The CDR3 spells CASRRSRTGDYGYTF. CDR3 nucleotide sequence: TGTGCCAGCAGACGCTCTCGGACAGGCGACTATGGCTACACCTTC.